This is a list of T cell receptor beta chains from one sample in a study of vaccination and CD4 T cells after COVID-19. For these receptors, no antigen is known. TCRdb ran MiXCR on the PCR reads and lists one entry per CDR3 protein. This table has almost 20,000 distinct CDR3 sequences, about 44% appearing once. The source was CD4+ T cells from blood, cultured in vitro, collected before SARS-CoV-2 vaccination. The receptors derive from a human donor who had recovered from COVID-19. The CDR3 runs from the conserved cysteine through the conserved F or W. The order of the fields is D gene, J gene, clone size, V gene, CDR3 DNA, CDR3 protein. The D gene is left open where the match is weak. Not every row has a clone size; where given, it reads once, few, many or a size class.

TRBD1	TRBJ2-3	-	TRBV24-1	TGTGCCACCAGTGTAGGGACAGGGGCAGATACGCAGTATTTT	CATSVGTGADTQYF
-	TRBJ1-6	once	TRBV19	TGTGCCAGTAGTATAGACCAAGGTTCACCCCTCCACTTT	CASSIDQGSPLHF
TRBD1	TRBJ2-2	-	TRBV14	TGTGCCAGCAGCCCACAGGGGACCGGGGAGCTGTTTTTT	CASSPQGTGELFF
-	TRBJ2-1	-	TRBV6-1	TGTGCCAGCTCATTCCTAGCCGAGTACAATGAGCAGTTCTTC	CASSFLAEYNEQFF
-	TRBJ1-1	once	TRBV28	TGTGCCAGCATCCCGTACATGAACACTGAAGCTTTCTTT	CASIPYMNTEAFF
-	TRBJ1-1	few	TRBV6-2/TRBV6-3	TGTGCCGTGTCGACTAATAGGGGCAGGGCGAACACTGAAGCTTTCTTT	CAVSTNRGRANTEAFF
-	TRBJ2-7	few	TRBV28	TGTGCCAGCAGTCGGACGGTCAGGGGCTACGAGCAGTACTTC	CASSRTVRGYEQYF
-	TRBJ2-3	-	TRBV20-1	TGCAGTGCTAGAGATGTAGTCACAGATACGCAGTATTTT	CSARDVVTDTQYF
-	TRBJ2-5	-	TRBV11-3	TGTGCCAGCAGCCGAGACGGGCAACGAGAGACCCAGTACTTC	CASSRDGQRETQYF
TRBD1	TRBJ1-2	-	TRBV6-1	TGTGCCAGCAGCACGACAGGGAGAGGGGGCTACACCTTC	CASSTTGRGGYTF
-	TRBJ1-2	-	TRBV5-4	TGTGCCAGCGGACAAGCTCAGGGCGACTATGGCTACACCTTC	CASGQAQGDYGYTF
TRBD2	TRBJ2-1	-	TRBV6-4	TGTGCCAGCAGTGTAGGCGGGGGGTTCAGTGAGCAGTTCTTC	CASSVGGGFSEQFF
-	TRBJ2-5	medium-sized	TRBV30	TGTGCCTGGAGTGGCGACAGGTGGCAAGAGACCCAGTACTTC	CAWSGDRWQETQYF
-	TRBJ1-1	-	TRBV18	TGTGCCAGCTCACCACGGCGTAGCGGCACTGAAGCTTTCTTT	CASSPRRSGTEAFF
TRBD1	TRBJ2-1	-	TRBV12-3/TRBV12-4	TGTGCCAGCAGTCAGGACAGGGTTTACAATGAGCAGTTCTTC	CASSQDRVYNEQFF
-	TRBJ1-2	few	TRBV12-3/TRBV12-4	TGTGCCAGCAGTTTGGGGGGCGGCTATGGCTACACCTTC	CASSLGGGYGYTF
-	TRBJ2-7	few	TRBV15	TGTGCCACCAGCAGAGATCCCCTAATCCTGTACGAGCAGTACTTC	CATSRDPLILYEQYF
-	TRBJ2-7	few	TRBV6-1	TGTGCCAGCTTACCGTCCCGGGACGACTCCTACGAGCAGTACTTC	CASLPSRDDSYEQYF
TRBD1	TRBJ1-1	few	TRBV6-1	TGTGCCAGCAGGAGACCCGCCAGGGGGCGAGGAACTGAAGCTTTCTTT	CASRRPARGRGTEAFF
TRBD1	TRBJ2-1	-	TRBV6-2/TRBV6-3	TGTGCCAGCAGAAATCCCGGGACAGCATCTCGGAATGAGCAGTTCTTC	CASRNPGTASRNEQFF
-	TRBJ2-3	few	TRBV29-1	TGCAGCGTTGGTGTACAGGGTACGGATACGCAGTATTTT	CSVGVQGTDTQYF
-	TRBJ1-1	-	TRBV6-1	TGTGCCAGCAGGGACAGCAACACTGAAGCTTTCTTT	CASRDSNTEAFF
-	TRBJ1-5	-	TRBV2	TGTGCCAGCAGTACAACAACCGGGGGCAATCAGCCCCAGCATTTT	CASSTTTGGNQPQHF
-	TRBJ2-7	-	TRBV7-6	TGTGCCAGCAGCGCAAGACTAGGGAGCTACGAGCAGTACTTC	CASSARLGSYEQYF
-	TRBJ2-4	-	TRBV20-1	TGCAGTGCTCCAGTCGCCGTCAACATTCAGTACTTC	CSAPVAVNIQYF
TRBD2	TRBJ2-4	-	TRBV20-1	TGCAGTGCTCTGAGGACTAGCGGGGGCCAGATAGCCAAAAACATTCAGTACTTC	CSALRTSGGQIAKNIQYF
TRBD1	TRBJ1-1	-	TRBV25-1	TGTGCCAGCAGACAGGGGGCTGCTGAAGCTTTCTTT	CASRQGAAEAFF
TRBD1	TRBJ1-1	-	TRBV7-2	TGTGCCAGCAGTCCGGACAGGGGAAACATGCACACTGAAGCTTTCTTT	CASSPDRGNMHTEAFF
-	TRBJ1-3	-	TRBV7-8	TGTGCCAGCAGCAGAAACCGACAGCACTCTGGAAACACCATATATTTT	CASSRNRQHSGNTIYF
TRBD1	TRBJ1-2	-	TRBV12-3/TRBV12-4	TGTGCCAGCAGTACACAGGGGACAGGGGGCTTTTATGGCTACACCTTC	CASSTQGTGGFYGYTF
-	TRBJ2-7	-	TRBV10-1	TGCGCCAGCAGAGACCCGACCCCGGGACAGGGGCGACTAGCGGGCGACGAGCAGTACTTC	CASRDPTPGQGRLAGDEQYF
-	TRBJ2-2	-	TRBV7-2	TGTGCCAGCAGCCGTTTTGTAAGCGGGGAGCTGTTTTTT	CASSRFVSGELFF
-	TRBJ2-3	-	TRBV20-1	TGCAGTGCTAGTTTAGATACGCAGTATTTT	CSASLDTQYF
-	TRBJ2-7	-	TRBV28	TGTGCCAGCAGTTTAACTCCCAGGGGAGAGGAGCAGTACTTC	CASSLTPRGEEQYF
-	TRBJ1-5	few	TRBV20-1	TGCAGTGCCGCACCTGGGGGGTCTCAGCCCCAGCATTTT	CSAAPGGSQPQHF
-	TRBJ2-1	few	TRBV7-2	TGTGCCAGCAGCATCGTGGCGAGTGGAGGAAGAGCGAATGAGCAGTTCTTC	CASSIVASGGRANEQFF
-	TRBJ2-3	-	TRBV7-9	TGTGCCAGCAGCCGCGAGGGGGGCCTTAGCACAGATACGCAGTATTTT	CASSREGGLSTDTQYF
TRBD1	TRBJ2-1	few	TRBV20-1	TGCAGTGCTCCCCGGACAGGGAAGAACAATGAGCAGTTCTTC	CSAPRTGKNNEQFF
-	TRBJ1-1	-	TRBV11-1	TGTGCCAGCAGCTTATCTCGGGACAAGCAAGGAAGGGGGAACACTGAAGCTTTCTTT	CASSLSRDKQGRGNTEAFF
TRBD2	TRBJ2-1	-	TRBV7-8	TGTGCCAGCAGCCCGGGACTAGCGGGACTCTACAATGAGCAGTTCTTC	CASSPGLAGLYNEQFF
TRBD2	TRBJ2-1	-	TRBV6-5	TGTGCCAGCAGTTACTCGAGACGGACTAGTTACAATGAGCAGTTCTTC	CASSYSRRTSYNEQFF
TRBD1	TRBJ2-1	-	TRBV20-1	TGCAGTGCTAGAGCGCAGGGGGCGATTGGGCAGTTCTTC	CSARAQGAIGQFF
TRBD1	TRBJ2-2	few	TRBV20-1	TGCAGTGCCAAAATAACAGGGGCGAACACCGGGGAGCTGTTTTTT	CSAKITGANTGELFF
-	TRBJ2-5	-	TRBV11-2	TGTGCCAGCAGCTGGGGGGAGACCCAGTACTTC	CASSWGETQYF
TRBD1	TRBJ2-1	once	TRBV19	TGTGCCAGTAGTCCCCGGTACAGGGGAAATGAGCAGTTCTTC	CASSPRYRGNEQFF
TRBD1	TRBJ2-5	few	TRBV24-1	TGTGCCACCAGTGATGACGAGACAGGGGTGGAGACCCAGTACTTC	CATSDDETGVETQYF
TRBD1	TRBJ2-7	-	TRBV2	TGTGCCAGCAGTGCCGGACAGGGTACCTACGAGCAGTACTTC	CASSAGQGTYEQYF
-	TRBJ1-1	-	TRBV20-1	TGCAGTGCTAGAACCGGGGGGAACACTGAAGCTTTCTTT	CSARTGGNTEAFF
-	TRBJ1-1	-	TRBV10-2	TGCGCCAGCAGGATGACAGTGGAGGCCGAAGCTTTCTTT	CASRMTVEAEAFF
TRBD2	TRBJ2-7	once	TRBV11-2	TGTGCCAGCAGCAATAGAGCGGGAGCCTCCTACGAGCAGTACTTC	CASSNRAGASYEQYF
TRBD1	TRBJ1-2	-	TRBV7-2	TGTGCCAGCAGCTTGACAACTGACAGGGGGCTTGGGTATGGCTACACCTTC	CASSLTTDRGLGYGYTF